The 3 T cell receptor beta chains given below trace back to one sample, sequenced in a study of sequential checkpoint blockade in melanoma. TCRdb keeps only in-frame clones here, not all; method: immunoSEQ multiplex PCR. Seen here are about 24,000 clones, roughly 86% observed once, and the top ten hold 11%. Treatment described: randomized to nivolumab then ipilimumab (arm A) or the reverse (arm B). The sample consisted of CD8+ T cells sorted from blood (inferred from file names), taken from a patient given nivolumab and ipilimumab in sequence. These receptors originate from a human donor with melanoma.

This clone was detected a few times. The V gene is TRBV6-5, the J gene TRBJ1-1; a possible D gene is TRBD1 (5 bases). This CDR3 region has 13 residues. The V end lost 6 bases, the J end lost 0 bases, and 8 bases lay between the germline ends. Germline lookup yields CDR1 MNHEY and CDR2 SVGAGI. The CDR3 DNA reads as TGTGCCAGCAGCAGGGTTGTGAACACTGAAGCTTTCTTT. It encodes CASSRVVNTEAFF.

V gene TRBV6-6 combines with J gene TRBJ1-3; 9 positions match TRBD1. Per germline, CDR1 MNHNY and CDR2 SVGAGI (reference sequence). After removal of 2 bases from V and 14 bases from J, the junction contained 13 bases not matched to a gene. The CDR3 has 15 residues. The CDR3 protein is CASSYTGQGSLTLYF. The CDR3 DNA follows: TGTGCCAGCAGTTACACAGGACAGGGGAGCTTAACGCTATATTTT.

This chain links TRBV7-9 with TRBJ1-5, with 7 bases aligning to TRBD1. The germline gives CDR1 SEHNR, CDR2 FQNEAQ (reference sequence). This CDR3 is built from 14 residues. V gave up 5 bases and J gave up 1 base; unmatched junction bases: 2. CDR3 sequence (DNA): TGTGCCAGCAGCGGGGGACAGAGCAATCAGCCCCAGCATTTT. It yields the protein CASSGGQSNQPQHF.